The sequence of this T cell receptor beta chain was determined in a study of memory CD4+ T cells and cytomegalovirus serostatus. Study findings and constraints: A US-trained random forest predicted CMV serostatus with median AUC about 0.92.

Concerning this clone: Its antigen remains unidentified.

The CDR3 has 15 residues. The germline V gene encodes CDR1 SGHNT and CDR2 YENEEA. V was shortened by 1 base and J by 6 bases, with 12 bases between the two germline ends. Clones were read by immunoSEQ multiplex PCR, and TCRdb kept only the in-frame ones, dropping some. Found here are about 67,000 clones, about 75% of them singletons; the top ten hold about 4.8%. Single viable CD3+CD4+CD8-CD45RO+ cells were sorted as the memory CD4+ T cells. Sequencing was done on a sample of memory CD4+ T cells from blood. The rearrangement joins TRBV11-3 to TRBJ2-2; perhaps TRBD2 as D (5 bases). The clonotype was recovered from an adult in good health and CMV-seropositive. CDR3 in amino acids: CASSLGLAGSGELFF. The CDR3 DNA is TGTGCCAGCAGCTTAGGTCTCGCGGGCTCCGGGGAGCTGTTTTTT.